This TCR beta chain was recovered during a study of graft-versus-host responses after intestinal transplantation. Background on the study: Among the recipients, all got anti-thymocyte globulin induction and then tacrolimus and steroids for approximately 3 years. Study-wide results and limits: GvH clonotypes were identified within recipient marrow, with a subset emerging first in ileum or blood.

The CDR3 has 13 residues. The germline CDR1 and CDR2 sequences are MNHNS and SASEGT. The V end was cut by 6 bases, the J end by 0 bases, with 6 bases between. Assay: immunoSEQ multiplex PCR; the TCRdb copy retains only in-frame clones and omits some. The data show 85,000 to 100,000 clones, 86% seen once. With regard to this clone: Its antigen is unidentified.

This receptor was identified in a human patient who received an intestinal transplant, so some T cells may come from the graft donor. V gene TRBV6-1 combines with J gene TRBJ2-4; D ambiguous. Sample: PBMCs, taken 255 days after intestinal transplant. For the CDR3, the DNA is TGTGCCAGCAGAGGATTAGCCAAAAACATTCAGTACTTC. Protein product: CASRGLAKNIQYF.